Listed below are T cell receptor beta chains from one sample, sequenced in a study of shared clonotypes between healthy human individuals. TCRdb keeps only in-frame clones here, not all; method: immunoSEQ multiplex PCR. There are some 680,000 clones in the sample; 73% occur only once, and under 2% lies in the top ten. Sequencing was performed on memory CD4+ T cells sorted from blood. These receptors originate from a woman aged 25 to 39 in good health. Each CDR3 is given with its conserved first and last residue. D genes are given only for firm matches. For some rows the clone size is stated as once, few or many, or as a class when expanded; others skip it.

cdr3_aa cdr3_nt j_call clone_size d_call v_call
CASRVENNEQFF TGTGCCAGCAGAGTAGAAAACAATGAGCAGTTCTTC TRBJ2-1 - - TRBV2
CASSEQATSYEQYF TGTGCCAGCAGTGAGCAGGCGACATCCTACGAGCAGTACTTC TRBJ2-7 - - TRBV2
CATGLLGNTIYF TGTGCCACAGGGTTGCTTGGAAACACCATATATTTT TRBJ1-3 - - TRBV21-1
CASSHTGGPDNEQFF TGTGCCAGCAGTCACACAGGAGGGCCGGACAATGAGCAGTTCTTC TRBJ2-1 few - TRBV6-1
CASSLGGRAIYEQYF TGCGCCAGCAGCTTGGGCGGGAGAGCCATCTACGAGCAGTACTTC TRBJ2-7 - TRBD2 TRBV5-1
CASSLGGSSGANVLTF TGTGCCAGCAGTTTGGGCGGCAGCTCTGGGGCCAACGTCCTGACTTTC TRBJ2-6 - - TRBV28
CASSFLGPNQPQHF TGTGCCAGCAGTTTTTTGGGACCCAATCAGCCCCAGCATTTT TRBJ1-5 many - TRBV27
CASSPAGGRTDTQYF TGTGCCAGCAGCCCGGCCGGGGGGCGGACAGATACGCAGTATTTT TRBJ2-3 - - TRBV28
CASTGDRSTDTQYF TGTGCCAGTACCGGCGACAGAAGCACAGATACGCAGTATTTT TRBJ2-3 - - TRBV19
CSVQTVYEQYF TGCAGCGTTCAGACAGTCTACGAGCAGTACTTC TRBJ2-7 - - TRBV29-1
CASSTGQRNEKLFF TGTGCCAGCAGTACGGGACAGAGAAATGAAAAACTGTTTTTT TRBJ1-4 few TRBD1 TRBV28
CASSPYKGIQETQYF TGTGCCAGCAGTCCATATAAGGGGATACAAGAGACCCAGTACTTC TRBJ2-5 - - TRBV28
CASSEDRGVGELFF TGTGCCAGCAGTGAGGACAGGGGCGTCGGGGAGCTGTTTTTT TRBJ2-2 - TRBD1 TRBV25-1
CASRPSGDTGELFF TGCGCCAGCAGACCCTCAGGCGACACCGGGGAGCTGTTTTTT TRBJ2-2 - - TRBV10-1
CASSFATGADGYTF TGCGCCAGCAGCTTCGCGACAGGCGCGGATGGCTACACCTTC TRBJ1-2 - - TRBV5-1
CASSVDSQETQYF TGTGCCAGCAGTGTCGACAGTCAAGAGACCCAGTACTTC TRBJ2-5 - - TRBV2
CASSLGQGGVYEQYF TGTGCCAGCAGTTTGGGGCAGGGTGGGGTATACGAGCAGTACTTC TRBJ2-7 - - TRBV27
CASSLRARVGVNEQFF TGCGCCAGCAGCTTGCGAGCTAGGGTGGGGGTTAATGAGCAGTTCTTC TRBJ2-1 - - TRBV5-1
CASSPQQGATNEKLFF TGTGCCAGCAGCCCCCAACAGGGTGCAACTAATGAAAAACTGTTTTTT TRBJ1-4 - - TRBV5-6
CASSLVPPDTQYF TGCGCCAGCAGCTTGGTTCCCCCAGATACGCAGTATTTT TRBJ2-3 - - TRBV5-1
CASSLISGSYEQYF TGTGCCAGCAGCTTAATTAGCGGGAGTTACGAGCAGTACTTC TRBJ2-7 - TRBD2 TRBV7-2
CASSVLAANNEQFF TGCGCCAGCAGTGTTTTAGCGGCTAACAATGAGCAGTTCTTC TRBJ2-1 - - TRBV10-2
CASSLATGTANEKLFF TGTGCCAGTAGTCTCGCAACCGGGACCGCTAACGAAAAACTGTTTTTT TRBJ1-4 few - TRBV19
CASSPHRESAFF TGTGCCAGCAGCCCTCACAGGGAGAGCGCTTTCTTT TRBJ1-1 - - TRBV11-2
CASSSGRNYGYTF TGTGCCAGCAGTAGTGGACGGAACTATGGCTACACCTTC TRBJ1-2 few - TRBV6-6